This T cell receptor beta chain was recorded in a study of human thymus T cells. Corrective cardiac surgery supplied the resected thymus tissue. The table came from immunoSEQ multiplex PCR; TCRdb's copy has only in-frame clones and leaves some out. The sample records roughly 120,000 clones, about 95% being singletons. Notes on the study in general: Among thymic and blood repertoires, usage of V and J genes appeared biased. Related research examined unrelated individuals and reported that their thymic repertoires overlapped highly.

Germline-derived CDR1 and CDR2 are SGHRS and YFSETQ. V trimming: 2 bases; J trimming: 2 bases; junction bases outside the gene matches: 6. This CDR3 is 16 amino acids long. As regards this clone: Its antigen remains unidentified.

The clonotype originates from a boy in the first two years of life with a congenital heart defect but otherwise immunologically healthy. The rearrangement joins TRBV5-1 to TRBJ1-3; 8 bases are shared with TRBD1. Sequenced sample: thymus tissue. The CDR3: CASSLRTGGPGNTIYF. CDR3 coding DNA: TGCGCCAGCAGCTTACGAACAGGGGGACCTGGAAACACCATATATTTT.